What follows is one T cell receptor (beta chain) and its context. These data are taken from a study of PD-1 blockade in mismatch repair-deficient tumors. This table comes from immunoSEQ multiplex PCR, and its TCRdb copy is limited to in-frame clones, with some not included. The sample contains roughly 120,000 clones, about nine tenths of which appear only once. Sequenced here: peripheral blood, sampled roughly 70 weeks after starting pembrolizumab. The clonotype comes from an adult with mismatch repair-deficient cancer.

CDR3 coding DNA: TGTGCCAGCAGCTCCCCGGACAGGGGCCCAGATACGCAGTATTTT. It encodes CASSSPDRGPDTQYF. The chain has TRBV13 and TRBJ2-3; TRBD1 agrees at 9 bases. V gave up 4 bases and J gave up 4 bases; unmatched junction bases: 6. This CDR3 contains 15 residues. The germline CDR1 and CDR2 sequences are PRHDT and FYEKMQ (reference sequence).